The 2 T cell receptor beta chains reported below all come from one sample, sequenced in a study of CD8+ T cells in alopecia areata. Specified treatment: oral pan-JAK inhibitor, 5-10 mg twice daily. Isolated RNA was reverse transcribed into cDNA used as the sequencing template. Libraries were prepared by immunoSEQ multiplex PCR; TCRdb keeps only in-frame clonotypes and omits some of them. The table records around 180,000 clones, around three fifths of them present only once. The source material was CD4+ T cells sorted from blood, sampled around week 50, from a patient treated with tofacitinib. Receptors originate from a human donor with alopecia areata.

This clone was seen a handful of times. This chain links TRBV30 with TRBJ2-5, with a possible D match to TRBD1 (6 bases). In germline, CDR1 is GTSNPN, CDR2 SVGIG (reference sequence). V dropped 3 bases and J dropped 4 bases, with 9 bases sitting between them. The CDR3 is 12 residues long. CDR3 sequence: CAWSGQLETQYF. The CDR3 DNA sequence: TGTGCCTGGAGCGGACAGCTAGAGACCCAGTACTTC. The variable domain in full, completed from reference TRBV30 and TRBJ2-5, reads SQTIHQWPATLVQPVGSPLSLECTVEGTSNPNLYWYRQAAGRGLQLLFYSVGIGQISSEVPQNLSASRPQDRQFILSSKKLLLSDSGFYLCAWSGQLETQYFGPGTRLLVL.

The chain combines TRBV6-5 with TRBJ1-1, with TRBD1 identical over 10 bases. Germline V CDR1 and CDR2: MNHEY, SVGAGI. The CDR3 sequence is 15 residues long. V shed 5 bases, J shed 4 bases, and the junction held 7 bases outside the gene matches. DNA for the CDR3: TGTGCCAGCAGTCAAACGGGACAGGGGATCACTGAAGCTTTCTTT. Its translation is CASSQTGQGITEAFF.